Below, 25 T cell receptor beta chains from the same sample are listed, as sequenced in a study of T cell clonotyping in hematopoietic cell transplantation. TCRdb keeps only in-frame clones here, not all; method: immunoSEQ multiplex PCR. Of more than 55,000 clones listed, approximately 94% are singletons. Source material: peripheral blood mononuclear cells. The receptors stem from a man aged 45-65 years in good health. Some clones in this sample may be carry-over from other donors' samples.

The rearrangement joins TRBV19 to TRBJ2-7; TRBD1 aligns across 7 bases. Germline V gene lookup returns CDR1 LNHDA and CDR2 SQIVND (reference sequence). Trimming at V came to 8 bases and at J to 13 bases, leaving 17 bases not matched to a gene. The CDR3 has 13 residues. CDR3 in amino acids: CASGNQGQPRQYF. The DNA for the CDR3 is TGTGCCAGTGGAAACCAGGGACAGCCGAGGCAATACTTC.

This chain joins TRBV4-3 and TRBJ2-7; 8 bases are a match to TRBD2. CDR1 is LGHNA, CDR2 YSLEER, per germline. The CDR3 runs to 17 residues. Trimming cost V 1 base and J 2 bases; bases outside gene matches: 10. CDR3 region: CASSQVNSGSSPYEQYF. For the CDR3, the DNA is TGCGCCAGCAGCCAAGTTAACAGCGGGAGTTCTCCCTACGAGCAGTACTTC.

The genes are TRBV27 and TRBJ1-2; D is uncertain. This CDR3 spans 16 amino acids. CDR1 is MNHEY and CDR2 is SMNVEV in the germline V gene (reference sequence). V was shortened by 7 bases and J by 0 bases, with 18 bases between the two germline ends. CDR3 coding DNA: TGTGCCAGCATGAAGGGCACCCCCCGAGCTAACTATGGCTACACCTTC. Encoded protein: CASMKGTPRANYGYTF.

The rearrangement links TRBV27 to TRBJ1-5; the D is unclear. Germline assignment: CDR1 MNHEY and CDR2 SMNVEV (reference sequence). This CDR3 has 15 amino acids. Between the trimmed V and J ends, which lost 0 bases and 1 base, there was a span of 7 bases. In DNA, the CDR3 is TGTGCCAGCAGTTTATCGTCGGGAAGCAATCAGCCCCAGCATTTT. Translated: CASSLSSGSNQPQHF.

The J gene is TRBJ1-5, the V gene TRBV1; the DNA was not used to check the table's D call, TRBD1. TRBV1 is labeled a pseudogene. This CDR3 region has 17 residues. Here the CDR3 DNA reads TGCACCAGCAGCCAAGATGTCGGACAAACTACGGCTCAGCCCCAGCATTTT. Its protein product is CTSSQDVGQTTAQPQHF.

The V and J genes are TRBV6-5 and TRBJ2-7; 8 bases fit TRBD1. V shed 7 bases, J shed 4 bases, and the junction held 9 bases outside the gene matches. There are 14 residues in the CDR3. Germline loops: CDR1 MNHEY, CDR2 SVGAGI. CDR3 DNA: TGTGCCAGCACCACAGGGGGTTCTTCATACGAGCAGTACTTC. It specifies CASTTGGSSYEQYF.

The V gene is TRBV11-2, the J gene TRBJ2-2; D not resolved. The V end lost 1 base, the J end lost 6 bases, and 3 bases lay between the germline ends. This CDR3 spans 12 amino acids. Germline V gives CDR1 SGHAT, CDR2 FQNNGV. In DNA, the CDR3 is TGTGCCAGCAGCTTAGCTGCCGGGGAGCTGTTTTTT. Translating gives CASSLAAGELFF.

The chain recombines TRBV6-5 with TRBJ1-2; no reliable D call. V lost 0 bases and J 4 bases, leaving 6 bases between the germline ends. There are 13 residues in the CDR3. Germline CDR1 is MNHEY and CDR2 is SVGAGI. The CDR3 loop reads CASSYSLSYGYTF. In DNA, the CDR3 is TGTGCCAGCAGTTACTCGCTCAGCTATGGCTACACCTTC.

The chain recombines TRBV11-2 with TRBJ2-2; D perhaps matches TRBD1 (5 bases). This CDR3 contains 14 residues. Trimming cost V 8 bases and J 4 bases, with 14 bases left between them. Germline CDR1 reads SGHAT; CDR2 reads FQNNGV. As DNA, the CDR3 is TGTGCCAGCTCCGGCAGGGAACTCACCGGGGAGCTGTTTTTT. As protein: CASSGRELTGELFF.

The V and J genes are TRBV29-1 and TRBJ2-7; possibly TRBD1 for D (5 bases). Per the germline V gene, CDR1 is SQVTM and CDR2 is ANQGSEA. The CDR3 contains 14 residues. Trimming cost V 4 bases and J 9 bases, with 22 bases left between them. The CDR3 nucleotides are TGCAGCGTTGTTCAGCCGCCGGAGCAGGGCGCGCAGTACTTC. It specifies CSVVQPPEQGAQYF.

The chain has TRBV29-1 and TRBJ1-2; D is perhaps TRBD1 (6 bases). The CDR3 consists of 13 residues. The V end was cut by 7 bases, the J end by 5 bases, with 17 bases between. CDR1 and CDR2 from the germline V gene are SQVTM and ANQGSEA. CDR3 protein: CSARAGAGYGYTF. CDR3 DNA: TGCAGCGCAAGAGCAGGGGCGGGTTATGGCTACACCTTC.

The chain links TRBV4-2 to TRBJ1-2; D might be TRBD1 (5 bases). The V end was cut by 1 base, the J end by 1 base, with 10 bases between. Germline CDR1 and CDR2: LGHNA and YNFKEQ. This CDR3 is built from 15 residues. CDR3 residues: CASSQGPDINYGYTF. The CDR3 DNA sequence: TGTGCCAGCAGCCAAGGTCCGGACATTAACTATGGCTACACCTTC.

The V and J genes are TRBV7-2 and TRBJ1-2; tentative D call: TRBD1 (5 bases). Germline CDR1 is SGHTA and CDR2 is FQGNSA. Trimming shortened V by 2 bases and J by 6 bases, and 16 bases separated the two germline ends. The CDR3 is 15 amino acids. CDR3 region: CASSLRRGERDGYTF. The CDR3 DNA follows: TGTGCCAGCAGCTTAAGACGGGGGGAGAGGGATGGCTACACCTTC.

The chain recombines TRBV30 with TRBJ2-3; the D is unclear. This CDR3 is 13 amino acids long. CDR1 GTSNPN and CDR2 SVGIG come from the germline V gene (reference sequence). Trimming shortened V by 8 bases and J by 1 base, and 13 bases separated the two germline ends. The DNA for the CDR3 is TGTGCCGGCGGCAGTAAGGGCACAGATACGCAGTATTTT. It encodes CAGGSKGTDTQYF. The full variable domain, with the rest looked up from reference TRBV30 and TRBJ2-3, is SQTIHQWPATLVQPVGSPLSLECTVEGTSNPNLYWYRQAAGRGLQLLFYSVGIGQISSEVPQNLSASRPQDRQFILSSKKLLLSDSGFYLCAGGSKGTDTQYFGPGTRLTVL.

The J gene is TRBJ2-7, the V gene TRBV7-6; the D gene could be TRBD1 or TRBD2 (5 bases each). Germline assignment: CDR1 SGHVS and CDR2 FNYEAQ. This CDR3 region has 15 residues. Trimming shortened V by 2 bases and J by 6 bases, and 17 bases separated the two germline ends. The CDR3 loop is CASSLIPGPEGEQYF. For the CDR3, the DNA is TGTGCCAGCAGCTTAATTCCAGGGCCCGAGGGCGAGCAGTACTTC.

The gene calls are TRBV29-1 and TRBJ2-7; TRBD2 aligns across 10 bases. V shed 5 bases, J shed 0 bases, and the junction held 7 bases outside the gene matches. Looked up from germline, CDR1 is SQVTM and CDR2 is ANQGSEA. The CDR3 covers 15 residues. DNA of the CDR3: TGCAGCGTTTATCCTGTAGCGGGAGGCTCCTACGAGCAGTACTTC. Translating it yields CSVYPVAGGSYEQYF.

V and J are TRBV6-5 and TRBJ2-1; 13 bases are a match to TRBD2. V shed 4 bases and J 6 bases; nucleotides not matched to a gene: 6. The CDR3 runs to 16 residues. Germline V lookup: CDR1 MNHEY, CDR2 SVGAGI. The CDR3 reads CASSLGTSGAFNEQFF. In DNA form, the CDR3 reads TGTGCCAGCAGTTTGGGGACTAGCGGGGCGTTCAATGAGCAGTTCTTC.

A single count supports this clone. The chain joins TRBV7-2 to TRBJ1-1; a weak D match, TRBD1 (6 bases). There are 13 residues in the CDR3. The germline CDR1 and CDR2 sequences are SGHTA and FQGNSA. V shed 5 bases and J shed 3 bases, with 10 bases lying between them. The CDR3 loop reads CASSPSGDTEAFF. For the CDR3, the DNA is TGTGCCAGCAGCCCATCAGGGGACACTGAAGCTTTCTTT.

The genes are TRBV13 and TRBJ2-5; D gene ambiguous. Germline lookup yields CDR1 PRHDT and CDR2 FYEKMQ (reference sequence). This CDR3 spans 13 amino acids. V was cut by 0 bases and J by 2 bases, with 4 bases left in between. The chain's CDR3 is CASSLGEQETQYF. The CDR3 DNA follows: TGTGCCAGCAGCTTAGGAGAGCAAGAGACCCAGTACTTC.

The chain is built from TRBV2 and TRBJ2-7, with TRBD1 matching over 7 bases. The CDR3 runs 17 residues. The J segment lost 6 bases and the V segment lost 1 base, leaving 15 bases of the junction unmatched. Germline CDR1 SNHLY, CDR2 FYNNEI. This CDR3 is CASSEVIKTGVWGEQYF. Here the CDR3 DNA reads TGTGCCAGCAGTGAAGTAATCAAAACAGGGGTTTGGGGCGAGCAGTACTTC.

V usage is TRBV5-1 and J usage is TRBJ2-3, with TRBD2 identical over 9 bases. Germline values: CDR1 SGHRS, CDR2 YFSETQ. J gave up 4 bases and V 4 bases, and 10 bases lay outside the gene matches. This CDR3 has 16 amino acids. The CDR3 reads CASSPSGGPSPDTQYF. The CDR3 nucleotides read TGCGCCAGCAGCCCCAGCGGGGGGCCTTCCCCAGATACGCAGTATTTT. The variable domain in full, completed from reference TRBV5-1 and TRBJ2-3, reads KAGVTQTPRYLIKTRGQQVTLSCSPISGHRSVSWYQQTPGQGLQFLFEYFSETQRNKGNFPGRFSGRQFSNSRSEMNVSTLELGDSALYLCASSPSGGPSPDTQYFGPGTRLTVL.

V and J are TRBV6-6 and TRBJ1-1; D is undetermined. This CDR3 contains 13 residues. The germline V and J ends were trimmed by 7 bases and 4 bases, with 13 bases remaining between them. Germline CDR1 MNHNY, CDR2 SVGAGI (reference sequence). The chain's CDR3 is CASTRGGSTEAFF. In nucleotides, the CDR3 is TGTGCCAGCACCCGAGGAGGGAGCACTGAAGCTTTCTTT.

The V call is TRBV9, the J call TRBJ2-4, with TRBD1 as a possible D gene (5 bases). Germline V lookup: CDR1 SGDLS, CDR2 YYNGEE. Deletions cut 0 bases from V and 6 bases from J, with 13 bases between. The CDR3 is 15 amino acids. CDR3 coding DNA: TGTGCCAGCAGCGTAGACCAGGGATCGGGAAACATTCAGTACTTC. Translated: CASSVDQGSGNIQYF.

This clone was recorded only once. The rearrangement joins TRBV4-1 to TRBJ2-7; D could derive from TRBD1 or TRBD2 (5 bases each). The germline gives CDR1 MGHRA, CDR2 YSYEKL. V was pared by 0 bases and J by 0 bases, with 12 bases between. The CDR3 loop spans 16 amino acids. CDR3 DNA: TGCGCCAGCAGCCAAGATCAGTTGGGGGTCTCCTACGAGCAGTACTTC. Protein sequence: CASSQDQLGVSYEQYF.

The V gene is TRBV28, the J gene TRBJ1-2, with D tentatively TRBD1 (6 bases). There are 14 residues in the CDR3. Germline CDR1 reads MDHEN; CDR2 reads SYDVKM. Trimming left V 6 bases short and J 1 base short, with 12 bases between. CDR3 in amino acids: CASSKGQLNYGYTF. CDR3 DNA sequence: TGTGCCAGCAGCAAAGGACAGCTTAACTATGGCTACACCTTC.